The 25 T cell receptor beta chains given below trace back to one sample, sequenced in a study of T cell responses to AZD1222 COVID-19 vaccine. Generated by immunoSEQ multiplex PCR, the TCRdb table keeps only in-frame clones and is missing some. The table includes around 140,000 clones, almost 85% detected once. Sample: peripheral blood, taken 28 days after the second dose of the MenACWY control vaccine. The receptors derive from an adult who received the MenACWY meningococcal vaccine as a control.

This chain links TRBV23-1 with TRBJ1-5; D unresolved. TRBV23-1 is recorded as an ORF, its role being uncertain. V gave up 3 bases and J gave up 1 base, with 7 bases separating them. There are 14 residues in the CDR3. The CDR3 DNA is TGCGCCAGCAGTCAGAAATGCAGCAATCAGCCCCAGCATTTT. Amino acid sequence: CASSQKCSNQPQHF.

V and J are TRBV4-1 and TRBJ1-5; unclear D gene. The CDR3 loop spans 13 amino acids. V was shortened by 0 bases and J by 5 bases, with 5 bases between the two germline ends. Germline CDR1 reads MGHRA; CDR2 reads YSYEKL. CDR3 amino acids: CASSQDSDQPQHF. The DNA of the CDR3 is TGCGCCAGCAGCCAAGATTCGGATCAGCCCCAGCATTTT.

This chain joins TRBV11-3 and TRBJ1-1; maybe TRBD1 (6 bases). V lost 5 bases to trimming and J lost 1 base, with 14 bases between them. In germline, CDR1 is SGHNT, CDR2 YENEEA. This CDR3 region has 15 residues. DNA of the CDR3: TGTGCCAGCAGCACCCGACAGGCTGGGAACACTGAAGCTTTCTTT. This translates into CASSTRQAGNTEAFF.

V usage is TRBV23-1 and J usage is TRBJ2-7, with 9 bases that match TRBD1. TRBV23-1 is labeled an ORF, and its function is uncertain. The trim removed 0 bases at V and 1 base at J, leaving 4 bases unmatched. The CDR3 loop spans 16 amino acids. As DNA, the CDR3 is TGCGCCAGCAGTCAATCTCGGGACAGGGTATCCTACGAGCAGTACTTC. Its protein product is CASSQSRDRVSYEQYF.

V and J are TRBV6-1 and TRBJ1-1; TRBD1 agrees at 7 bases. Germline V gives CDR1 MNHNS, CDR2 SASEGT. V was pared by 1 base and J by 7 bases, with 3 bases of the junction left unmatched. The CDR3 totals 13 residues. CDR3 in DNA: TGTGCCAGCAGTGAAGACAGGGGCGGTGAAGCTTTCTTT. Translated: CASSEDRGGEAFF.

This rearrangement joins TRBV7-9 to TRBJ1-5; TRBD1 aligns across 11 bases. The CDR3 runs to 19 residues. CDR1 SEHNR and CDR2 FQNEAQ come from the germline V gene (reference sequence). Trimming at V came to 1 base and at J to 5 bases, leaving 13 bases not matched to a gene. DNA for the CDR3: TGTGCCAGCAGCTTAGGACCTTGGGACAGGGGGAAAAGGGATCAGCCCCAGCATTTT. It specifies CASSLGPWDRGKRDQPQHF. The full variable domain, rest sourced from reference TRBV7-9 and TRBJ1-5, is DTGVSQNPRHKITKRGQNVTFRCDPISEHNRLYWYRQTLGQGPEFLTYFQNEAQLEKSRLLSDRFSAERPKGSFSTLEIQRTEQGDSAMYLCASSLGPWDRGKRDQPQHFGDGTRLSIL.

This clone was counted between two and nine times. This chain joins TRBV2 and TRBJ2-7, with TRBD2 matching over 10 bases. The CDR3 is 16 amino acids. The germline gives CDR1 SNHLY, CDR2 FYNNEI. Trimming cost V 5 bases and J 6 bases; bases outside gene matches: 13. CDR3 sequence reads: CASSSTSSGRASEQYF. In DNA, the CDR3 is TGTGCCAGCAGTTCCACCTCGAGCGGGAGGGCCTCCGAGCAGTACTTC.

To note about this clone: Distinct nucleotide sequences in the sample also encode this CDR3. The CDR3 region has the DNA TGTGCCAGCAGCGCTGGGGGAGGGCCAGATACGCAGTATTTT. The encoded protein is CASSAGGGPDTQYF. The chain joins TRBV9 to TRBJ2-3; TRBD2 agrees at 7 bases. The germline V gene has CDR1 SGDLS and CDR2 YYNGEE. This CDR3 spans 14 amino acids. V was clipped by 3 bases and J by 4 bases; unmatched bases: 5.

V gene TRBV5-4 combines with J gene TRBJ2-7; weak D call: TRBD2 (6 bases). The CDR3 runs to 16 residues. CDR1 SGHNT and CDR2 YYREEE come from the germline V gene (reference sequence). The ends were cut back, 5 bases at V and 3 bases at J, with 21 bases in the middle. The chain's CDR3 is CASSKLARSKGYEQYV. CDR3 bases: TGTGCCAGCAGTAAACTAGCACGCTCTAAGGGCTACGAGCAGTACGTC.

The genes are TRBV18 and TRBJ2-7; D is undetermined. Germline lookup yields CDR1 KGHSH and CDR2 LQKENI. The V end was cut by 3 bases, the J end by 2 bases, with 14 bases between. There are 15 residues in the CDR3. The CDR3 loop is CASSPVGSRTYEQYF. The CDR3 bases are TGTGCCAGCTCACCTGTTGGTTCCAGGACCTACGAGCAGTACTTC.

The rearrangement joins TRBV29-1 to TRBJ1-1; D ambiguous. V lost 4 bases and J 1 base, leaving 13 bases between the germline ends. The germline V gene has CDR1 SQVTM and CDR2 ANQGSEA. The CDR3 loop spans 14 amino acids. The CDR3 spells CSVGSAGENTEAFF. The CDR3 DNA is TGCAGCGTTGGTTCGGCGGGCGAGAACACTGAAGCTTTCTTT.

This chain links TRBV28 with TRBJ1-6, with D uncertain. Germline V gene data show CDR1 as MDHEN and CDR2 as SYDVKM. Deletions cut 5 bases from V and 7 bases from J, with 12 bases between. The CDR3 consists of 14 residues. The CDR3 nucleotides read TGTGCCAGCAGTCCCGGGGTATACAATTCACCCCTCCACTTT. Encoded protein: CASSPGVYNSPLHF.

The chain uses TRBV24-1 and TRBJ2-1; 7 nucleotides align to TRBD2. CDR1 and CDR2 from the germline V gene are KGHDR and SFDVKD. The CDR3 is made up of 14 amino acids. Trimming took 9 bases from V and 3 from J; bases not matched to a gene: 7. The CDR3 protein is CATGASGIYNEQFF. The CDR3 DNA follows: TGTGCCACCGGGGCTAGCGGAATCTACAATGAGCAGTTCTTC.

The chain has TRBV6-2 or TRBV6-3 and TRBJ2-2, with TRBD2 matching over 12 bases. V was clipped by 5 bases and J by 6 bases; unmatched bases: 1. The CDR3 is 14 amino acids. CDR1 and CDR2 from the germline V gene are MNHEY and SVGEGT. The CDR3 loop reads CASSRLAGAGELFF. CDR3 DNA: TGTGCCAGCAGTCGACTAGCGGGAGCCGGGGAGCTGTTTTTT.

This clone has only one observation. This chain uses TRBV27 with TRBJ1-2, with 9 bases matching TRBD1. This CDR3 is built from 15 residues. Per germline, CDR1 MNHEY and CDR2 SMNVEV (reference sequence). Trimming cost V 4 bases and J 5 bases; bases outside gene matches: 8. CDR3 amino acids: CASSSLGTGRYGYTF. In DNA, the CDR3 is TGTGCCAGCAGTTCGCTGGGGACAGGGAGGTATGGCTACACCTTC.

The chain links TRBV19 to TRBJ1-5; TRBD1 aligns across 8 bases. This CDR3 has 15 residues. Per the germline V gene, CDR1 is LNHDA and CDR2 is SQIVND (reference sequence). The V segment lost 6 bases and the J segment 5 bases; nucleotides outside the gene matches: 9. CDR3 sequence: CASRRTGMGDQPQHF. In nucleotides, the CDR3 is TGTGCCAGTAGGAGGACAGGGATGGGAGATCAGCCCCAGCATTTT.

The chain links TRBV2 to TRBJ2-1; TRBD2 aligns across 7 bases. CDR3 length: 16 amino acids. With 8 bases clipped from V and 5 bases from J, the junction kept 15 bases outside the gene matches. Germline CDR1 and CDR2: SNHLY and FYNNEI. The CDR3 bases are TGTGCCAGCGAAAAGGATTACGGGGGGACCCACAATGAGCAGTTCTTC. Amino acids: CASEKDYGGTHNEQFF.

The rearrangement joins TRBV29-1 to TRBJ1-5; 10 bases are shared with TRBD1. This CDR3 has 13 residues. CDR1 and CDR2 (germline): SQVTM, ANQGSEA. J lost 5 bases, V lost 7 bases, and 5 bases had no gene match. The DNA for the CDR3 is TGCAGCGCCGCTGGGACAGGGGATCAGCCCCAGCATTTT. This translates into CSAAGTGDQPQHF.

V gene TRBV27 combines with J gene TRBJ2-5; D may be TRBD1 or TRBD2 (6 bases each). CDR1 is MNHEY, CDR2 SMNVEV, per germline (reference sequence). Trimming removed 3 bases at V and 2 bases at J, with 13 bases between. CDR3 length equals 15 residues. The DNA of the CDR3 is TGTGCCAGCAGTTTGCGGGACACTCCTCAAGAGACCCAGTACTTC. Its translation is CASSLRDTPQETQYF.

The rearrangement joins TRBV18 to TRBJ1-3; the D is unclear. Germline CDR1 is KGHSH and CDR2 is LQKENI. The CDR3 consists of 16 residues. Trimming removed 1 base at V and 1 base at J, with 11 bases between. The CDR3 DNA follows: TGTGCCAGCTCACCACAACCGTCAGTATCTGGAAACACCATATATTTT. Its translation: CASSPQPSVSGNTIYF.

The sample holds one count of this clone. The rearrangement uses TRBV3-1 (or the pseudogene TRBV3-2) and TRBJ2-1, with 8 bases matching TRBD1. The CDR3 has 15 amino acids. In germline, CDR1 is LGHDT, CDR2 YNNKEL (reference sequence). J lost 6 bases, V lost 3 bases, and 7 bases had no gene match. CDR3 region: CASSHDRGRFNEQFF. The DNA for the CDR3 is TGTGCCAGCAGCCATGACAGGGGCCGCTTCAATGAGCAGTTCTTC.

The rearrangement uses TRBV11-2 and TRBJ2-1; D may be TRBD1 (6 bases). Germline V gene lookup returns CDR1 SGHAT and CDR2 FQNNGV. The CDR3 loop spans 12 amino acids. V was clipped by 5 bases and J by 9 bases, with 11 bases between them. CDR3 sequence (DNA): TGTGCCAGCAGCCTAACAGGGCGTGAGCAGTTCTTC. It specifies CASSLTGREQFF.

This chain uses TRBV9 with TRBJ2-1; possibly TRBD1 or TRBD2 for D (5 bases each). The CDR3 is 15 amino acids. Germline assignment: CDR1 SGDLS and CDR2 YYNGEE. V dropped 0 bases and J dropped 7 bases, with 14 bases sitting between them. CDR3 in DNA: TGTGCCAGCAGCGTAGTGTCAGGGAGAAGGAATGAGCAGTTCTTC. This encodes CASSVVSGRRNEQFF.

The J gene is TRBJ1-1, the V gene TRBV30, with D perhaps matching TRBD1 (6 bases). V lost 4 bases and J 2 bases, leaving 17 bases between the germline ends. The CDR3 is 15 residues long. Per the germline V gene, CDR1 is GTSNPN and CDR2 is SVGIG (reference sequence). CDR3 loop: CAWKRSGALNTEAFF. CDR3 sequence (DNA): TGTGCCTGGAAGCGGTCGGGGGCCCTTAACACTGAAGCTTTCTTT. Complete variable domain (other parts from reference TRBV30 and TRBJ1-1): SQTIHQWPATLVQPVGSPLSLECTVEGTSNPNLYWYRQAAGRGLQLLFYSVGIGQISSEVPQNLSASRPQDRQFILSSKKLLLSDSGFYLCAWKRSGALNTEAFFGQGTRLTVV.

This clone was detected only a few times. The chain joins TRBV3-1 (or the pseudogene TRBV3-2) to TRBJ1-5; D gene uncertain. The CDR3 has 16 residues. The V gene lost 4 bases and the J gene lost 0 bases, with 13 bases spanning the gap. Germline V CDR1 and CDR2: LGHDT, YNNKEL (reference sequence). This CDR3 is CASSPLGPYSNQPQHF. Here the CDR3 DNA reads TGTGCCAGCAGCCCCCTTGGCCCCTATAGCAATCAGCCCCAGCATTTT.